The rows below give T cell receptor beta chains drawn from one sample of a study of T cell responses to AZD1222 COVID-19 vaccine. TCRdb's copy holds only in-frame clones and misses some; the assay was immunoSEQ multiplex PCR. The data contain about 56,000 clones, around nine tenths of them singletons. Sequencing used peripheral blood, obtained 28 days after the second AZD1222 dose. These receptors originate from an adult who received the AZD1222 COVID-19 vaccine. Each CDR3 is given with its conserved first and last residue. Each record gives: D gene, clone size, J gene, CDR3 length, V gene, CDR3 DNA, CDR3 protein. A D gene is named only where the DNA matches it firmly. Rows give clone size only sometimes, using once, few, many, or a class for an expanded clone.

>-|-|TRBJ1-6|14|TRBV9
TGTGCCAGCAGCGTAACTGGGGGCAATTCACCCCTCCACTTT
CASSVTGGNSPLHF
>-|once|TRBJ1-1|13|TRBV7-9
TGTGCCAGCAGCTTACACGGGAACACTGAAGCTTTCTTT
CASSLHGNTEAFF
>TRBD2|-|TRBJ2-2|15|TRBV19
TGTGCCCGGGGAGGGAGGCGCTCTAACACCGGGGAGCTGTTTTTT
CARGGRRSNTGELFF
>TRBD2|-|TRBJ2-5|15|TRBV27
TGTGCCAGCAGTTCGTCGACTAGCCAGAGAGAGACCCAGTACTTC
CASSSSTSQRETQYF
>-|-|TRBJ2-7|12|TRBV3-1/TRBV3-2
TGTGCCAGCAGCCCACAGGGCTACGAGCAGTACTTC
CASSPQGYEQYF
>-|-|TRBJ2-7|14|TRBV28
TGTGCCAGCAGTCTAACCCGGACCCAGGGCGAGCAGTACTTC
CASSLTRTQGEQYF
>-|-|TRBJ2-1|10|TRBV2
TGTGCCAGACAGGCTAATGAGCAGTTCTTC
CARQANEQFF
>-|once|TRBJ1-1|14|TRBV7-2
TGTGCCAGCAGCTTTACGGGGGTGGGCACTGAAGCTTTCTTT
CASSFTGVGTEAFF
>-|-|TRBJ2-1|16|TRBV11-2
TGTGCCGCCAGTTCTGGCGCAGTTCTCTCCTACAATGAGCAGTTCTTC
CAASSGAVLSYNEQFF
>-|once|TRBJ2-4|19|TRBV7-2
TGTGCCAGCAGCTCTAGGGGTGGGCGGGCAGACCTAGCCAAAAACATTCAGTACTTC
CASSSRGGRADLAKNIQYF
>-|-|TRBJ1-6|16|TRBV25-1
TGTGCCAGCAGCGGGCACAGGAGCTCCTATAATTCACCCCTCCACTTT
CASSGHRSSYNSPLHF
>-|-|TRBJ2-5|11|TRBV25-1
TGTGCCAGCAGTGTTACGAAGACCCAGTACTTC
CASSVTKTQYF
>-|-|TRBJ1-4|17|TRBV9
TGTGCCAGCAGCGTAGGAGCATCGGGCAGTCAGAATGAAAAACTGTTTTTT
CASSVGASGSQNEKLFF
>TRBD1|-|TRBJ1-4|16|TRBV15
TGTGCCACCAGCACCAGGGGGCTCGCGGCTAATGAAAAACTGTTTTTT
CATSTRGLAANEKLFF
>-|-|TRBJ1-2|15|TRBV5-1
TGCGCCAGCAGCTTTACATCTATCACTAACTATGGCTACACCTTC
CASSFTSITNYGYTF
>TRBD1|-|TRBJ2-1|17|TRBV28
TGTGCTAGCAGTCCTGGGGACAGAGCCGTGTATGGGGATGAGCAGTTCTTC
CASSPGDRAVYGDEQFF
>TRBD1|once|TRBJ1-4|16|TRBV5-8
TGTGCCAGCAGCATCACATCGGGACAGTACAATGAAAAACTGTTTTTT
CASSITSGQYNEKLFF
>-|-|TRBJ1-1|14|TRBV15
TGTGCCACCAGCAGAGTTCCGCAGAACACTGAAGCTTTCTTT
CATSRVPQNTEAFF
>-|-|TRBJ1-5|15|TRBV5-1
TGCGCCAGCAGCCGTACGGGGGATAGCAATCAGCCCCAGCATTTT
CASSRTGDSNQPQHF
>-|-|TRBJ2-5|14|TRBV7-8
TGTGCCAGCAGCGGCCTCGGAGGGAAAGAGACCCAGTACTTC
CASSGLGGKETQYF
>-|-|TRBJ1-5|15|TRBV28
TGTGCCAGCAATCGACAAGGAAATAGCAATCAGCCCCAGCATTTT
CASNRQGNSNQPQHF
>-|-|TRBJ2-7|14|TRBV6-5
TGTGCCAGCAGAGACCAGGGACACCTCTACGAGCAGTACTTC
CASRDQGHLYEQYF
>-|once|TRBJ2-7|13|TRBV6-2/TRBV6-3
TGTGCCAGCAGTTTAACCCCCGGGGGCGAGCAGTACTTC
CASSLTPGGEQYF
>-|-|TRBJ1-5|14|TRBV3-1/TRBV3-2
TGTGCCAGCAGCCTTGGGACAAGCAATCAGCCCCAGCATTTT
CASSLGTSNQPQHF
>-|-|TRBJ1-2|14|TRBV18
TGTGCCAGCTCACCAGGAACAGAAGGCTATGGCTACACCTTC
CASSPGTEGYGYTF
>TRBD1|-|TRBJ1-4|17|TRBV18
TGTGCCAGCTCACCACGGTCGACAGGGTTGGGAAGTGAAAAACTGTTTTTT
CASSPRSTGLGSEKLFF
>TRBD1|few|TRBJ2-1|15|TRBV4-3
TGCGCCAGCAGCCACGCTGGGACAGGGGGCAATGAGCAGTTCTTC
CASSHAGTGGNEQFF
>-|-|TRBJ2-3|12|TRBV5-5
TGTGCCAGCAGCCTAGATAGAGATACGCAGTATTTT
CASSLDRDTQYF
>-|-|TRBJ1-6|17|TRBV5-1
TGCGCCAGCAGCGATTCCCAGGGTTCGGGCTATAATTCACCCCTCCACTTT
CASSDSQGSGYNSPLHF